This TCR beta chain was captured by sequencing in a study of tumor-infiltrating lymphocytes in primary liver carcinoma. The researchers produced TCR beta cDNA from approximately 460 ng total RNA with a constant-region primer. What produced the TCR beta libraries was three nested multiplex PCR rounds using slightly modified ARM-PCR. Use of TRBV1-TRBV30 forward primers with a C-beta reverse primer characterized the first two PCR rounds, which lasted about 9 cycles each. MiXCR, run by TCRdb on the multiplex PCR reads, gives a single entry per CDR3 protein. The table includes over 250,000 distinct CDR3 sequences, about three fifths detected once. The CDR3 extends over 15 amino acids. The V end was cut by 2 bases, the J end by 3 bases, with 9 bases between. Germline-derived CDR1 and CDR2 are SGHNT and YYREEE (reference sequence). Blood RNA originated from unsorted whole blood, with germline DNA additionally extracted.

This TCR came from a woman aged 30 to 39 with primary liver carcinoma and hepatitis B virus infection. The V and J genes are TRBV5-4 and TRBJ2-6, with D possibly TRBD1 on 5 matching bases. Sequenced: peripheral blood. The CDR3 here is CASSFRVNGANVLTF. DNA for the CDR3: TGTGCCAGCAGCTTCAGGGTGAATGGGGCCAACGTCCTGACTTTC.